The subject of this entry is one TCR beta chain. Germline values: CDR1 KGHSH, CDR2 LQKENI. Trimming removed 3 bases from V and 4 bases from J; junction bases left unmatched: 8. The CDR3 has 17 amino acids. At a deep level, the assay was run. Assay: immunoSEQ multiplex PCR; the TCRdb copy retains only in-frame clones and omits some. The data hold hundreds of thousands of clones, with 90% to 96% observed a single time. These data belong to a study of shared clonotypes between healthy human individuals. Study context: CD4 naive cells filled three plates per donor, CD4 memory three, CD8 naive two and CD8 memory one.

Specimen: naive CD4+ T cells sorted from blood. Subset specified: CD45RA+ positively selected. This chain joins TRBV18 and TRBJ2-3; 12 bases map to TRBD2. This TCR derives from a woman aged 25 to 39 in good health. CDR3 sequence: CASSPETSGSLADTQYF. DNA for the CDR3: TGTGCCAGCTCACCCGAGACTAGCGGGAGTTTAGCAGATACGCAGTATTTT.